Following are 18 T cell receptor beta chains from one sample sequenced in a study of cytomegalovirus exposure and HLA in healthy donors. Clones were read by immunoSEQ multiplex PCR, and TCRdb kept only the in-frame ones, dropping some. The sample lists about 140,000 clones, around four fifths occurring once. The sequencing input was PBMCs. These receptor sequences come from a young man in good health and CMV-seropositive.

The V call is TRBV5-6, the J call TRBJ2-3, with a weak D call TRBD1 (5 bases). Per germline, CDR1 SGHDT and CDR2 YYEEEE. This CDR3 has 13 residues. The V and J ends lost 1 base and 6 bases respectively, with 9 bases between them. CDR3 residues: CASSLTGSDTQYF. The CDR3 DNA reads TGTGCCAGCAGCTTGACAGGTTCGGATACGCAGTATTTT.

V is TRBV19 and J is TRBJ2-3; D remains ambiguous. The germline V gene has CDR1 LNHDA and CDR2 SQIVND (reference sequence). Trimming pared 3 bases from V and 3 bases from J, leaving 7 bases between. The CDR3 is 13 residues long. CDR3 amino acids: CASSITWTDTQYF. Here the CDR3 DNA reads TGTGCCAGTAGTATCACTTGGACAGATACGCAGTATTTT.

This clone is a singleton in its sample. V gene TRBV30 combines with J gene TRBJ1-1; D is unresolved. Germline V gene lookup returns CDR1 GTSNPN and CDR2 SVGIG (reference sequence). This CDR3 is 14 amino acids long. V shed 2 bases and J shed 1 base, with 11 bases lying between them. CDR3 amino acids: CAWSRPGKNTEAFF. DNA for the CDR3: TGTGCCTGGAGTCGTCCGGGGAAGAACACTGAAGCTTTCTTT.

The chain employs TRBV18 and TRBJ2-7, with 8 bases lining up with TRBD1. The junction had 8 bases not matched to a gene; V was cut back by 3 bases and J by 4 bases. Per the germline V gene, CDR1 is KGHSH and CDR2 is LQKENI. There are 15 residues in the CDR3. The CDR3, as DNA: TGTGCCAGCTCACCTGCTCGGACAGGGCGGTACGAGCAGTACTTC. This codes for CASSPARTGRYEQYF.

In its sample, this clone was seen once. V and J are TRBV6-5 and TRBJ2-7; 8 bases line up with TRBD2. This CDR3 has 14 amino acids. CDR1 MNHEY and CDR2 SVGAGI come from the germline V gene. Losses at the gene ends were 5 bases for V and 2 bases for J; bases not matched to a gene: 5. For the CDR3, the DNA is TGTGCCAGCAGTCCCGGTAGCGGGACCTACGAGCAGTACTTC. Its protein is CASSPGSGTYEQYF.

The rearrangement uses TRBV5-4 and TRBJ1-1; D is possibly TRBD1 (6 bases). Germline V gene lookup returns CDR1 SGHNT and CDR2 YYREEE (reference sequence). V gave up 1 base and J gave up 1 base, with 14 bases separating them. The CDR3 extends over 16 amino acids. The CDR3 nucleotides are TGTGCCAGCAGCTTGAAGACAGGATCGAGGAACACTGAAGCTTTCTTT. Its protein product is CASSLKTGSRNTEAFF.

This chain links TRBV27 with TRBJ2-2, with D possibly being TRBD1 (5 bases). The CDR3 runs to 13 residues. Looked up from germline, CDR1 is MNHEY and CDR2 is SMNVEV (reference sequence). Trimming took 2 bases from V and 7 from J, leaving 8 bases between them. This chain's CDR3 is CASSLRGGGELFF. CDR3 bases: TGTGCCAGCAGTTTAAGGGGTGGCGGGGAGCTGTTTTTT.

This clone was detected once. The chain couples TRBV7-8 to TRBJ2-5; 9 positions agree with TRBD2. The V gene's germline CDR1 is SGHVS and CDR2 FQNEAQ. With V trimmed by 6 bases and J by 3 bases, 8 bases remained unmatched. CDR3 size: 15 residues. The CDR3 is CASRARAGGKETQYF. The DNA for the CDR3 is TGTGCCAGCAGGGCTAGGGCGGGGGGGAAAGAGACCCAGTACTTC. Drawing the rest from reference TRBV7-8 and TRBJ2-5, the complete variable domain is GAGVSQSPRYKVAKRGQDVALRCDPISGHVSLFWYQQALGQGPEFLTYFQNEAQLDKSGLPSDRFFAERPEGSVSTLKIQRTQQEDSAVYLCASRARAGGKETQYFGPGTRLLVL.

The chain employs TRBV6-4 and TRBJ2-5, with 10 bases that match TRBD2. This CDR3 spans 15 amino acids. Germline trimming cut 4 bases from V and 4 bases from J; bases unmatched to any gene: 6. Germline V gene lookup returns CDR1 MRHNA and CDR2 SNTAGT. CDR3 nucleotide sequence: TGTGCCAGCAGTGTCCCCAGCGGGGGGGCAGAGACCCAGTACTTC. This sequence encodes CASSVPSGGAETQYF.

The chain joins TRBV29-1 to TRBJ2-6; no clear D gene. Trimming removed 2 bases at V and 0 bases at J, with 8 bases between. The CDR3 covers 15 residues. Germline V gene sequence: CDR1 SQVTM, CDR2 ANQGSEA. The CDR3 region has the DNA TGCAGCGTTGAAAATCCAGGCTCTGGGGCCAACGTCCTGACTTTC. Translating it yields CSVENPGSGANVLTF.

This clone is medium-sized. The CDR3 DNA reads as TGTGCCAGCAGCCGAGCAACTAGTAGACTTGAAGCTTTCTTT. It codes for CASSRATSRLEAFF. V usage is TRBV14 and J usage is TRBJ1-1; D gene unclear. Germline V gives CDR1 SGHDN, CDR2 FVKESK. CDR3 length equals 14 residues. With 4 bases removed from V and 7 bases from J, the gap between germline ends came to 16 bases.

The chain recombines TRBV9 with TRBJ2-1; D is uncertain. Trimming left V 1 base short and J 9 bases short, with 11 bases between. The CDR3 covers 13 residues. Per germline, CDR1 SGDLS and CDR2 YYNGEE. The DNA for the CDR3 is TGTGCCAGCAGCGTAAATAGTAACGGTGAGCAGTTCTTC. Translated, it gives CASSVNSNGEQFF.

The chain is built from TRBV6-5 and TRBJ2-1; possible D gene TRBD2, 6 bases. CDR3 length: 12 amino acids. Germline CDR1 reads MNHEY; CDR2 reads SVGAGI. V was pared by 6 bases and J by 10 bases, with 13 bases between. The CDR3 is CASRGTSGEQFF. The CDR3 DNA sequence: TGTGCCAGCAGGGGGACTTCGGGGGAGCAGTTCTTC.

CDR3 nucleotide sequence: TGCGCCAGCAGCCCGGTCGGGAGCCAGCGCTGGTACTTC. Protein: CASSPVGSQRWYF. The V and J genes are TRBV5-1 and TRBJ2-5; D is possibly TRBD2 (6 bases). Germline-derived CDR1 and CDR2 are SGHRS and YFSETQ. V lost 4 bases, J lost 13 bases, and 20 bases lay in between. The CDR3 totals 13 residues.

This chain links TRBV5-4 with TRBJ2-1, with D perhaps matching TRBD1 (7 bases). The CDR3 contains 15 residues. Trimming left V 5 bases short and J 7 bases short, with 19 bases between. CDR1 and CDR2 (germline): SGHNT, YYREEE (reference sequence). The CDR3, as DNA: TGTGCCAGCAGTGGCCGAGGAGGGGGCGTGAATGAGCAGTTCTTC. Its translation is CASSGRGGGVNEQFF.

The chain has TRBV5-8 and TRBJ2-1; 9 nucleotides agree with TRBD1. The CDR3 spans 15 residues. Per germline, CDR1 SGHTS and CDR2 YDEGEE. Trimming at V came to 4 bases and at J to 4 bases, leaving 6 bases not matched to a gene. CDR3 sequence: CASSPGQGSYNEQFF. The DNA of the CDR3 is TGTGCCAGCAGCCCCGGACAGGGGTCGTACAATGAGCAGTTCTTC.

The chain has TRBV10-3 and TRBJ2-1; 7 positions agree with TRBD2. The CDR3 totals 17 residues. Trimming took 1 base from V and 3 from J; bases not matched to a gene: 9. Per germline, CDR1 ENHRY and CDR2 SYGVKD. In DNA form, the CDR3 reads TGTGCCATCAGTGAGTTGGGCTTAGCGGGCAACTACAATGAGCAGTTCTTC. It codes for CAISELGLAGNYNEQFF.

This chain links TRBV7-9 with TRBJ1-1; maybe TRBD1 (5 bases). V lost 7 bases and J 6 bases, leaving 15 bases between the germline ends. The CDR3 extends over 13 amino acids. Per the germline V gene, CDR1 is SEHNR and CDR2 is FQNEAQ (reference sequence). In DNA form, the CDR3 reads TGTGCCAGCAAGGTTGGAGGGGAGGCTGAAGCTTTCTTT. It encodes CASKVGGEAEAFF.